The clone carrying this TCR beta chain appeared many times. As yet, its antigen is unknown. What was amplified from RNA transcripts were TCR beta CDR3 regions. First-round RT-PCR targeting the TCR CDR3 was performed with the HTBI primer set. TCRdb re-called the multiplex PCR reads with MiXCR, one entry per CDR3 protein. The repertoire holds about 550,000 distinct CDR3 sequences, with 20% as singletons. The source of the sample is a study of T cells in Graves' hyperthyroidism and ophthalmopathy. CDR1 and CDR2 (germline): DFQATT, SNEGSKA (reference sequence). Trimming stripped 0 bases from V and 7 bases from J, with 7 bases between. This CDR3 comprises 12 residues. The study, taken as a whole, reports: Blood held most thyroid clonotypes expanded above 0.001 frequency.

Patients were excluded because of uncontrolled infection, other autoimmune disease, pregnancy or lactation. Clinical symptoms, serum thyroxine and TRAb, thyroid ultrasound and orbital computed tomography were used for the diagnoses. Extraction of PBMCs used roughly 9.3 ml of fresh peripheral blood. The sequencing input was blood. The rearrangement links TRBV20-1 to TRBJ1-5, with D maybe TRBD1 (5 bases). The clonotype was recovered from a man between 18 and 35 years old with Graves' hyperthyroidism. CDR3 amino acids: CSARDTGQPQHF. In nucleotides, the CDR3 is TGCAGTGCTAGAGATACAGGACAGCCCCAGCATTTT.